This is a list of T cell receptor beta chains from one sample in a study of cytomegalovirus exposure and HLA in healthy donors. Some clones are missing from TCRdb's copy, which holds only in-frame ones; the method was immunoSEQ multiplex PCR. The table records almost 200,000 clones, around three quarters of them present only once. The sample consisted of PBMCs. The source of these receptors is a man younger than 40 in good health and CMV-seronegative. CDR3s include the opening cysteine and the closing phenylalanine or tryptophan. A D gene is named only where the DNA matches it firmly. Clone size appears in some rows only: once, few, many, or a class for an expanded clone.

abundance	j_gene	d_gene	v_gene	CDR3aa	CDR3nt
NA	TRBJ2-7	NA	TRBV29-1	CSVEPVGNSYEQYF	TGCAGCGTTGAACCCGTGGGCAACTCCTACGAGCAGTACTTC
NA	TRBJ1-3	NA	TRBV7-2	CASSQIQGSGNTIYF	TGTGCCAGCAGTCAAATACAGGGAAGTGGAAACACCATATATTTT
NA	TRBJ1-1	NA	TRBV29-1	CSVDRQENTEAFF	TGCAGCGTTGACAGACAGGAGAACACTGAAGCTTTCTTT
NA	TRBJ2-7	TRBD1	TRBV7-2	CASSPRTGGGYEQYF	TGTGCCAGCAGCCCCCGGACAGGGGGCGGATACGAGCAGTACTTC
NA	TRBJ1-2	NA	TRBV11-2	CASSLDRGSYGYTF	TGTGCCAGCAGCTTAGATAGGGGGTCTTATGGCTACACCTTC
NA	TRBJ2-1	NA	TRBV18	CASSPSPGQRSPLPYNEQFF	TGTGCCAGCTCACCATCCCCCGGACAGCGAAGCCCTCTCCCTTACAATGAGCAGTTCTTC
NA	TRBJ2-5	NA	TRBV27	CASSPLRDTLGTQYF	TGTGCCAGCAGTCCACTCCGGGACACCCTCGGGACCCAGTACTTC
once	TRBJ2-1	TRBD2	TRBV5-4	CASSRGGSGRNEQFF	TGTGCCAGCAGTCGGGGGGGCTCTGGGAGGAATGAGCAGTTCTTC
NA	TRBJ2-1	NA	TRBV5-1	CASSFLSSYNEQFF	TGCGCCAGCAGCTTCCTGAGCTCCTACAATGAGCAGTTCTTC
NA	TRBJ2-1	NA	TRBV28	CASYNNEQFF	TGTGCCAGCTACAACAATGAGCAGTTCTTC
NA	TRBJ2-7	TRBD2	TRBV10-3	CAIRLAGGGLQYF	TGTGCCATCAGACTTGCGGGAGGCGGCCTGCAGTACTTC